Detailed here is one T cell receptor (beta chain). Its specificity is unknown. Per germline, CDR1 SGHTA and CDR2 FQGTGA. The CDR3 runs to 18 residues. The V gene lost 0 bases and the J gene lost 0 bases, with 15 bases spanning the gap. This sample is drawn from a study of shared clonotypes between healthy human individuals. Study at large: The study drew on a couple of women and a few men aged 18 to 49 as donors. Study-wide findings and caveats: Non-shared clonotypes showed lower generation probabilities than clonotypes common to all four donors. Estimated clonotype richness was generally higher in naive than memory subsets.

CCR7-negative CD45RA+ TemRA cells were combined with CD45RO+ cells to form CD8 memory. Sequencing used immunoSEQ multiplex PCR; TCRdb keeps in-frame clones, though not all of them. This table holds about 79,000 clones, over 55% found once. The rearrangement links TRBV7-3 to TRBJ1-5, with D maybe TRBD1 (6 bases). Sequences were obtained from memory CD8+ T cells sorted from blood. The subset was: CD45RO+ cells pooled with CCR7-negative TemRA cells. The origin of this receptor is a man aged 25-45 years in good health. The CDR3 DNA sequence: TGTGCCAGCAGCTTAACCCCACAGGACAGATATAGCAATCAGCCCCAGCATTTT. Amino acid sequence: CASSLTPQDRYSNQPQHF.